The entry below describes one T cell receptor (beta chain). Many counts were recorded for this clonotype. Its antigen is not yet known. A read error may account for a junction end that differs from germline. The roughly 39 donors, aged 6 to 90 years, were systemically healthy Caucasian individuals from Russia. Around 9.8 milliliters of peripheral blood were collected from each donor into EDTA-treated Vacutainer tubes. PBMCs were isolated by Ficoll-Paque density-gradient centrifugation, with at least 7 million obtained per sample. Total RNA was extracted from PBMCs with Trizol reagent, with at least 5.5 micrograms obtained per sample. The percentages of naive CD45RAhigh/CD27high T cells were determined by flow cytometry on a PBMC aliquot from every donor. These data are taken from a study of blood T cells in healthy people across ages (dated by TCRdb to about 2015). For context, the study as a whole: In model experiments, template switching captured roughly one uniquely barcoded TCR beta cDNA molecule for every two T cells. Age-related changes in TCR beta repertoire diversity were measured in the study by deep sequencing normalized with unique cDNA molecular identifiers. Four age groups were formed from the donors: young (average around 15 years), middle-aged (around 39), aged (approximately 60) and long-lived (less than 85). To avoid experimental bias, donors of different ages were spread randomly across the sequencing lanes. Using the same blood draw, the study looked at two additional independent replicas of 1 million unique cDNA reads for two donors, one aged 18 to 30 and the other aged 80 or older.

The paper's findings and limits, for the study overall: Donor CMV infection status was unknown, potentially confounding age-related changes in expanded clonotypes. Estimates of total diversity based on one million sequenced T cells were regarded as lower bounds and as underestimates. Observed TCR beta diversity per million T cells fell roughly linearly with age, and a significant reduction was already apparent by age about 36. Compared with the aged group, the long-lived group had more naive CD4+ T cells, fewer expanded clones and increased TCR diversity, suggesting age selection. Conclusive comparison of naive and antigen-experienced compartments was prevented by the profiling of bulk unsorted PBMCs. A strong correlation was found between observed TCR beta diversity and the percentage of naive T cells measured by flow cytometry.

Library creation used 5' RACE. TCRdb records Illumina HiSeq 2500 as the sequencer. The second PCR ran for roughly 7 to 11 cycles and used a J-beta primer mix along with a sample-barcoded 5' primer. A unique molecular identifier was introduced onto each TCR beta cDNA molecule by a template-switch 5' adaptor carrying 12 random nucleotides. Each sample yielded at least 3 million CDR3-containing paired-end reads. All of the RNA was converted into first-strand cDNA using the Mint cDNA synthesis kit, with a TRBC-specific oligonucleotide serving as the primer. Following uracil-DNA glycosylase treatment, all cDNA underwent a first 18-cycle PCR with the universal primers M1SS and BC2_uni_R. The published analysis was carried out like this. Each sample was normalized by randomly selecting 1 million high-quality reads, each carrying a distinct molecular identifier. Instead of being binned into consensus sequences, reads with shared molecular identifiers were discarded. CDR3 identification, clonotype clustering and error correction used MiTCR with a Q25 quality threshold and the strictest error-elimination algorithm. A nonparametric unseen species model with Euler transformation was used to estimate lower-bound total TCR beta diversity. TCRdb trimmed public reads at Q25 via fastp, called clones via MiXCR and kept in-frame beta chains. Rows are combined by CDR3 protein, so each entry shows the most common genes and DNA. TCRdb, not the authors, supplied the V and J calls. The sample contains 1.5 million to 2 million distinct CDR3 sequences, less than 50% of them found a single time. Approximately 2% of the sample belongs to the ten largest clones.

Inclusive of the bounding cysteine and phenylalanine, the CDR3 is 15 residues long. Solely the CDR3 DNA is kept, with 45 bases framed from the first base. For CDR1 and CDR2, the germline V gene lists SGHRS and YFSETQ. The source of this sequence is a middle-aged woman in good health. Sequencing input: blood. The V and J segments used are TRBV5-1 and TRBJ2-3, and 13 junctional nucleotides match TRBD2. The DNA sequence is given as TGTGCCAGCAGTGGACTAGCGGGGGGCACAGATACGCAGTATTTT. This is translated as CASSGLAGGTDTQYF.